This T cell receptor (beta chain) was observed in a study of T cell changes during pregnancy in multiple sclerosis. The CDR3 totals 14 residues. The germline V gene encodes CDR1 SGHTS and CDR2 YDEGEE. The V end lost 2 bases, the J end lost 2 bases, and 8 bases lay between the germline ends. Data came from immunoSEQ multiplex PCR; TCRdb stores just in-frame clones and leaves some out. The profile shows about 75,000 clones, approximately 88% of them singletons. The rearrangement uses TRBV5-8 and TRBJ1-5; D may be TRBD1 (5 bases). This sequence was found in a female donor in good health, enrolled as a control in a pregnancy study. The source material was peripheral blood, sampled in the first trimester of pregnancy. The CDR3, as DNA: TGTGCCAGCAGCTTTGACAGTGGCAATCAGCCCCAGCATTTT. This sequence encodes CASSFDSGNQPQHF.